Below, 20 T cell receptor beta chains from the same sample are listed, as sequenced in a study of blood T cell repertoires in COVID-19. Using immunoSEQ multiplex PCR, the repertoire was profiled, and TCRdb retains in-frame clones only, with some absent. The repertoire consists of 150,000 to 200,000 clones, with about 88% occurring once and the leading ten covering roughly 4.7%. Source material: peripheral blood. Receptors were obtained from a human donor in a cohort sampled during active COVID-19.

The chain couples TRBV5-1 to TRBJ1-5; D is unclear. Deletions cut 0 bases from V and 6 bases from J, with 7 bases between. The CDR3 runs to 13 residues. Looked up from germline, CDR1 is SGHRS and CDR2 is YFSETQ. CDR3 sequence: CASSLDPVQPQHF. Written as DNA, the CDR3 is TGCGCCAGCAGCTTGGATCCAGTTCAGCCCCAGCATTTT.

This clone was picked up a small number of times. The chain carries TRBV4-1 and TRBJ2-2, with TRBD1 as a possible D gene (5 bases). CDR3 size: 15 residues. The germline CDR1 and CDR2 sequences are MGHRA and YSYEKL. Trimming took off 7 bases at V and 1 base at J, with 13 bases between the two ends. CDR3 region: CASTYRQMNTGELFF. In nucleotides, the CDR3 is TGCGCCAGCACCTATAGACAGATGAACACCGGGGAGCTGTTTTTT.

The rearrangement links TRBV9 to TRBJ2-7; D may be TRBD1 (6 bases). This CDR3 region has 17 residues. Trimming pared 0 bases from V and 3 bases from J, leaving 19 bases between. The germline CDR1 and CDR2 sequences are SGDLS and YYNGEE. The CDR3 nucleotides are TGTGCCAGCAGCGTAGCGTGGGGGCAGGGAGTAGTCTACGAGCAGTACTTC. It specifies CASSVAWGQGVVYEQYF.

This rearrangement joins TRBV7-8 to TRBJ1-4; 9 bases are a match to TRBD1. This CDR3 spans 16 amino acids. V was pared by 4 bases and J by 4 bases, with 7 bases of the junction left unmatched. Germline loops: CDR1 SGHVS, CDR2 FQNEAQ. In DNA, the CDR3 is TGTGCCAGCAGCTCCCGGCCGGGACAGGGTAATGAAAAACTGTTTTTT. Amino acid sequence: CASSSRPGQGNEKLFF.

This chain connects TRBV5-1 to TRBJ1-1; no clear D gene. The ends were cut back, 2 bases at V and 10 bases at J, with 15 bases in the middle. CDR1 is SGHRS, CDR2 YFSETQ, per germline. The CDR3 has 13 amino acids. The CDR3 bases are TGCGCCAGCAGCTTTGGAGAGGGTAATGGAGCTTTCTTT. Its translation is CASSFGEGNGAFF.

The table lists this clone with a few counts. The genes are TRBV5-5 and TRBJ1-6; 8 bases align to TRBD1. Germline lookup yields CDR1 SGHKS and CDR2 YYEKEE (reference sequence). The CDR3 runs to 15 residues. The junction had 10 bases not matched to a gene; V was cut back by 5 bases and J by 9 bases. This CDR3 is CASRRGDRGGSPLHF. The CDR3 DNA reads as TGTGCCAGCAGGCGCGGCGACAGGGGAGGTTCACCCCTCCACTTT. The full variable domain, rest sourced from reference TRBV5-5 and TRBJ1-6, is DAGVTQSPTHLIKTRGQQVTLRCSPISGHKSVSWYQQVLGQGPQFIFQYYEKEERGRGNFPDRFSARQFPNYSSELNVNALLLGDSALYLCASRRGDRGGSPLHFGNGTRLTVT.

V is TRBV3-1 (or the pseudogene TRBV3-2) and J is TRBJ2-1; TRBD2 agrees at 11 bases. J gave up 10 bases and V 4 bases, and 12 bases lay outside the gene matches. This CDR3 has 16 amino acids. CDR1 is LGHDT and CDR2 is YNNKEL in the germline V gene (reference sequence). CDR3 sequence: CASSLLSGRARNEQFF. In DNA, the CDR3 is TGTGCCAGCAGCCTCCTTAGCGGGAGGGCCCGGAACGAGCAGTTCTTC.

The J gene is TRBJ1-6, the V gene TRBV7-2; possible D gene TRBD1, 5 bases. The CDR3 totals 14 residues. V lost 5 bases to trimming and J lost 4 bases, with 9 bases between them. Germline CDR1 reads SGHTA; CDR2 reads FQGNSA. The DNA for the CDR3 is TGTGCCAGCAGCGCGACAGTTTATAATTCACCCCTCCACTTT. Amino acids: CASSATVYNSPLHF.

The CDR3 protein is CASSLPSGRALEQFF. The CDR3 bases are TGTGCCAGCAGTCTTCCTAGCGGGAGGGCCCTTGAGCAGTTCTTC. The chain joins TRBV6-2 or TRBV6-3 to TRBJ2-1, with 12 bases lining up with TRBD2. There are 15 residues in the CDR3. Looked up from germline, CDR1 is MNHEY and CDR2 is SVGEGT. Trimming took 5 bases from V and 9 from J; bases not matched to a gene: 8.

The chain joins TRBV28 to TRBJ1-6, with a tentative D call TRBD1 (6 bases). V was cut by 5 bases and J by 0 bases, with 14 bases left in between. The CDR3 has 17 residues. Germline CDR1 reads MDHEN; CDR2 reads SYDVKM. The CDR3, as DNA: TGTGCCAGCAGTAGGCAGGGGTTTGGCTCCTATAATTCACCCCTCCACTTT. Its protein product is CASSRQGFGSYNSPLHF.

The rearrangement links TRBV7-2 to TRBJ1-4; 7 nucleotides agree with TRBD1. In germline, CDR1 is SGHTA, CDR2 FQGNSA. This CDR3 contains 16 residues. V lost 1 base and J lost 7; bases outside the gene matches: 9. The CDR3 bases are TGTGCCAGCAGCTTAGGCCCCCACCGGGACAGTGAAAAACTGTTTTTT. Amino acid sequence: CASSLGPHRDSEKLFF.

The rearrangement uses TRBV4-3 and TRBJ1-4; maybe TRBD1 (5 bases). The CDR3 runs 15 residues. V was trimmed by 2 bases and J by 4 bases, leaving 11 bases between them. Germline V gives CDR1 LGHNA, CDR2 YSLEER. The DNA for the CDR3 is TGCGCCAGCAGCCAAACCAGGGTCGATAATGAAAAACTGTTTTTT. Its translation is CASSQTRVDNEKLFF.

The V call is TRBV2, the J call TRBJ1-5, with 7 nucleotides matching TRBD1. The V gene's germline CDR1 is SNHLY and CDR2 FYNNEI. CDR3 length equals 15 residues. After removal of 6 bases from V and 1 base from J, the junction contained 6 bases not matched to a gene. Here the CDR3 DNA reads TGTGCCAGCAGCAGGGACAGTCAGAGCAATCAGCCCCAGCATTTT. Translation: CASSRDSQSNQPQHF.

The gene calls are TRBV12-3 or TRBV12-4 and TRBJ1-1; D not resolved. Deletions cut 1 base from V and 5 bases from J, with 8 bases between. The CDR3 extends over 13 amino acids. CDR3 DNA sequence: TGTGCCAGCAGTTTAGTTGGCAGAACTGAAGCTTTCTTT. Translated, it gives CASSLVGRTEAFF.

This clone was seen just once. The rearrangement links TRBV6-2 or TRBV6-3 to TRBJ2-7; perhaps TRBD2 as D (6 bases). CDR3 length equals 16 residues. Germline V CDR1 and CDR2: MNHEY, SVGEGT. V lost 4 bases to trimming and J lost 0 bases, with 16 bases between them. CDR3 protein: CASSFHRDSPSYEQYF. In nucleotides, the CDR3 is TGTGCCAGCAGTTTCCACCGGGACTCCCCCTCCTACGAGCAGTACTTC.

The chain employs TRBV5-5 and TRBJ2-5; 8 nucleotides match TRBD2. Germline V gene data show CDR1 as SGHKS and CDR2 as YYEKEE (reference sequence). This CDR3 is built from 14 residues. The junction had 6 bases not matched to a gene; V was cut back by 4 bases and J by 4 bases. CDR3: CASSMGTRRETQYF. In DNA, the CDR3 is TGTGCCAGCAGCATGGGGACTAGGCGAGAGACCCAGTACTTC.

The rearrangement joins TRBV9 to TRBJ2-7; D is ambiguous. V was clipped by 0 bases and J by 2 bases, with 9 bases between them. This CDR3 comprises 14 residues. CDR1 is SGDLS, CDR2 YYNGEE, per germline. The CDR3 loop reads CASSVDGSAYEQYF. The CDR3 bases are TGTGCCAGCAGCGTAGATGGCAGCGCCTACGAGCAGTACTTC.

The V gene is TRBV10-3, the J gene TRBJ2-1, with TRBD2 matching 10 bases. V lost 6 bases to trimming and J lost 6 bases; unmatched junction nucleotides: 11. Germline V CDR1 and CDR2: ENHRY, SYGVKD. The CDR3 consists of 16 residues. The CDR3 sequence: CAIRDAGTSAGNEQFF. In DNA form, the CDR3 reads TGTGCCATCAGGGACGCCGGGACTAGCGCTGGCAATGAGCAGTTCTTC.

This CDR3 is CASSSLWGGFSNTEAFF. In DNA, the CDR3 is TGTGCCAGCAGCTCGTTATGGGGGGGGTTCTCGAACACTGAAGCTTTCTTT. The rearrangement uses TRBV11-2 and TRBJ1-1; D may be TRBD1 (5 bases). The CDR3 contains 17 residues. With 4 bases removed from V and 1 base from J, the gap between germline ends came to 19 bases. Looked up from germline, CDR1 is SGHAT and CDR2 is FQNNGV.

This clone turned up a few times. V usage is TRBV19 and J usage is TRBJ2-5; tentatively, D is TRBD1 (6 bases). CDR1 is LNHDA, CDR2 SQIVND, per germline (reference sequence). Trimming took 3 bases from V and 5 from J, leaving 19 bases between them. This CDR3 has 16 amino acids. In DNA, the CDR3 is TGTGCCAGTAGTATGGGGCAGGGGTTTTTTGGGGAGACCCAGTACTTC. This encodes CASSMGQGFFGETQYF.